The next 2 T cell receptor beta chains were all read from a single sample in a study of T cell repertoires and HLA-DP antigens. Profiling relied on immunoSEQ multiplex PCR, and the TCRdb table lists in-frame clones only, not all of them. Of 3,000 to 4,000 clones in the sample, 76% are singletons; the top ten hold around 23%. CD4+ cells expanded for around 15 days were restimulated about 24 h with allogeneic-DPB1 HeLa cells. Retrovirally transduced HeLa cells with HLA-DPA1/DPB1, HLA-DM, invariant chain and CD80 served as stimulators. The sample comprised CD137- CD4+ T cells from cultured PBMCs. Every receptor here comes from a woman younger than 30 in good health and CMV-seronegative.

The chain is built from TRBV12-5 and TRBJ1-1; D is unresolved. Trimming left V 5 bases short and J 4 bases short, with 8 bases between. The CDR3 is 12 amino acids. Germline V gene sequence: CDR1 LGHNT, CDR2 FRNRAP. This CDR3 reads CASGSLVTEAFF. The CDR3 DNA reads as TGTGCTAGTGGTAGCTTAGTCACTGAAGCTTTCTTT.

This clone appeared once. This rearrangement joins TRBV28 to TRBJ1-2; 9 positions agree with TRBD1. J was trimmed by 4 bases and V by 3 bases; bases with no gene match: 15. CDR1 is MDHEN, CDR2 SYDVKM, per germline. This CDR3 spans 18 amino acids. Here the CDR3 reads CASSLTSLQGQGGYGYTF. The CDR3 DNA reads as TGTGCCAGCAGTTTGACAAGTCTTCAGGGACAGGGTGGCTATGGCTACACCTTC.